Listed here are 15 T cell receptor beta chains from one sample, sequenced in a study of cytomegalovirus exposure and HLA in healthy donors (dated by TCRdb to 2015 to 2018). Libraries were constructed by the immunoSEQ multiplex PCR assay. For the multiplex PCR, a mixture combining 60 forward primers for TCR Vbeta segments and 13 reverse primers for TCR Jbeta segments was used. TCRdb stores this immuneACCESS table with in-frame sequences only. Part of the clones is absent; in the studies checked, under half of the shortfall reflects unresolved V genes, and no reason is known for the rest. Recorded for this sample are about 130,000 clones; approximately 9% of them occurred a single time. The top ten constitute 6% to 7.5% of the sample. Sample: PBMCs. These receptor sequences come from a woman aged 40 to 49 in good health and CMV-seropositive.

In its sample, this clone was seen a few times. V is TRBV18 and J is TRBJ2-3; D call uncertain. Germline lookup yields CDR1 KGHSH and CDR2 LQKENI. The V and J ends lost 0 bases and 1 base respectively, with 11 bases between them. CDR3 length equals 16 residues. The CDR3 region is CASSPPIVPGTDTQYF. The DNA of the CDR3 is TGTGCCAGCTCACCACCGATAGTTCCCGGCACAGATACGCAGTATTTT.

This clone was found a few times. This chain joins TRBV7-6 and TRBJ2-1; 15 nucleotides align to TRBD2. The V segment lost 4 bases and the J segment 2 bases; nucleotides outside the gene matches: 6. The CDR3 contains 18 residues. Per germline, CDR1 SGHVS and CDR2 FNYEAQ. The CDR3 sequence: CASSSGLAGGQTYNEQFF. In DNA form, the CDR3 reads TGTGCCAGCAGCTCGGGACTAGCGGGGGGACAAACCTACAATGAGCAGTTCTTC.

This clone has a handful of counts. The chain recombines TRBV6-1 with TRBJ2-7, with 7 bases lining up with TRBD1. Germline trimming cut 7 bases from V and 5 bases from J; bases unmatched to any gene: 2. The CDR3 is 11 residues long. CDR1 MNHNS and CDR2 SASEGT come from the germline V gene. CDR3 in amino acids: CASKQGNEQYF. The CDR3 DNA is TGTGCCAGCAAACAGGGGAACGAGCAGTACTTC.

The genes are TRBV7-9 and TRBJ1-2; no clear D gene. This CDR3 contains 13 residues. The V end lost 5 bases, the J end lost 8 bases, and 15 bases lay between the germline ends. Germline V gene lookup returns CDR1 SEHNR and CDR2 FQNEAQ (reference sequence). The CDR3, as DNA: TGTGCCAGCAGCCCCGACCCAACGGGGGGCTACACCTTC. It specifies CASSPDPTGGYTF. Full variable domain (outside the CDR3, taken from reference TRBV7-9 and TRBJ1-2): DTGVSQNPRHKITKRGQNVTFRCDPISEHNRLYWYRQTLGQGPEFLTYFQNEAQLEKSRLLSDRFSAERPKGSFSTLEIQRTEQGDSAMYLCASSPDPTGGYTFGSGTRLTVV.

This clone has just a few counts. The rearrangement links TRBV9 to TRBJ2-3; 8 bases map to TRBD2. This CDR3 is 16 amino acids long. Germline CDR1 is SGDLS and CDR2 is YYNGEE. Trimming took 1 base from V and 4 from J; bases not matched to a gene: 8. The CDR3 spells CASSVTPAGVSDTQYF. The CDR3 DNA follows: TGTGCCAGCAGCGTAACGCCAGCGGGGGTCTCAGATACGCAGTATTTT.

This clone appeared a few times. V gene TRBV6-6 combines with J gene TRBJ1-2; D is undetermined. V shed 0 bases and J shed 2 bases, with 10 bases lying between them. The CDR3 sequence is 15 residues long. CDR1 and CDR2 from the germline V gene are MNHNY and SVGAGI (reference sequence). CDR3 coding DNA: TGTGCCAGCAGTTACTCGTATCCAGGAAACTATGGCTACACCTTC. Amino acid sequence: CASSYSYPGNYGYTF.

This clone was observed a few times. The genes are TRBV7-2 and TRBJ1-2; 9 bases map to TRBD1. The CDR3 runs 14 residues. With 2 bases clipped from V and 8 bases from J, the junction kept 6 bases outside the gene matches. Per the germline V gene, CDR1 is SGHTA and CDR2 is FQGNSA. The chain's CDR3 is CASSLNRGLQGYTF. CDR3 in DNA: TGTGCCAGCAGCTTAAACAGGGGGCTACAGGGCTACACCTTC.

The V gene is TRBV9, the J gene TRBJ1-5, with D unclear. V was shortened by 10 bases and J by 6 bases, with 11 bases between the two germline ends. CDR1 is SGDLS and CDR2 is YYNGEE in the germline V gene. CDR3 length: 11 amino acids. The CDR3 DNA is TGTGCCGTCCGCCTCAGTCAGCCCCAGCATTTT. Its protein product is CAVRLSQPQHF. Full variable domain (remainder filled in from reference TRBV9 and TRBJ1-5): DSGVTQTPKHLITATGQRVTLRCSPRSGDLSVYWYQQSLDQGLQFLIQYYNGEERAKGNILERFSAQQFPDLHSELNLSSLELGDSALYFCAVRLSQPQHFGDGTRLSIL.

There are a few counts of this clone. CDR3 coding DNA: TGTGCCAGTAGTCCCTTAGCGGGGGCGGTTAGCACAGATACGCAGTATTTT. It encodes CASSPLAGAVSTDTQYF. The rearrangement links TRBV19 to TRBJ2-3; the match to TRBD2 covers 9 bases. V shed 5 bases and J 0 bases; nucleotides not matched to a gene: 9. Germline V lookup: CDR1 LNHDA, CDR2 SQIVND (reference sequence). This CDR3 is built from 17 residues. The entire variable domain, with the rest obtained from reference TRBV19 and TRBJ2-3, is as follows: DGGITQSPKYLFRKEGQNVTLSCEQNLNHDAMYWYRQDPGQGLRLIYYSQIVNDFQKGDIAEGYSVSREKKESFPLTVTSAQKNPTAFYLCASSPLAGAVSTDTQYFGPGTRLTVL.

This clone has just a few counts. CDR3 sequence reads: CASSKGWGSPRGETQYF. The CDR3 bases are TGTGCCAGTAGTAAGGGGTGGGGCAGCCCCCGTGGAGAGACCCAGTACTTC. The rearrangement uses TRBV19 and TRBJ2-5, with a tentative D call TRBD1 (5 bases). Trimming removed 4 bases at V and 4 bases at J, with 22 bases between. Germline V gene data show CDR1 as LNHDA and CDR2 as SQIVND (reference sequence). The CDR3 is 17 amino acids.

This chain connects TRBV9 to TRBJ2-2, with 11 bases lining up with TRBD2. Looked up from germline, CDR1 is SGDLS and CDR2 is YYNGEE. The V and J ends lost 3 bases and 6 bases, in that order; junction bases with no gene match: 7. CDR3 length: 16 amino acids. CDR3: CASSDLAGGRAGELFF. The CDR3 region has the DNA TGTGCCAGCAGCGATTTAGCGGGGGGGCGGGCCGGGGAGCTGTTTTTT.

This rearrangement joins TRBV6-5 to TRBJ2-7; 7 bases align to TRBD2. Germline V CDR1 and CDR2: MNHEY, SVGAGI. The CDR3 runs 12 residues. The ends lost 7 bases at V and 5 bases at J; junction bases unmatched: 5. CDR3 in DNA: TGTGCCAGCAACGGGGGAGGGGACGAGCAGTACTTC. This sequence encodes CASNGGGDEQYF.

This clone was recorded at least ten times. The chain recombines TRBV19 with TRBJ1-6; D may be TRBD1 (6 bases). CDR3 length: 16 amino acids. From germline, CDR1 is LNHDA and CDR2 SQIVND (reference sequence). The ends were cut back, 5 bases at V and 5 bases at J, with 16 bases in the middle. The CDR3 reads CASSARTAGNNSPLHF. The CDR3 DNA follows: TGTGCCAGTAGTGCGCGGACAGCTGGGAATAATTCACCCCTCCACTTT. Combining the CDR3 with reference TRBV19 and TRBJ1-6 gives the whole variable domain DGGITQSPKYLFRKEGQNVTLSCEQNLNHDAMYWYRQDPGQGLRLIYYSQIVNDFQKGDIAEGYSVSREKKESFPLTVTSAQKNPTAFYLCASSARTAGNNSPLHFGNGTRLTVT.

The chain links TRBV18 to TRBJ1-1, with D uncertain. CDR1 and CDR2 (germline): KGHSH, LQKENI. V was trimmed by 6 bases and J by 1 base, leaving 9 bases between them. The CDR3 covers 13 residues. In nucleotides, the CDR3 is TGTGCCAGCTCCCCTACAGAGAACACTGAAGCTTTCTTT. Residues: CASSPTENTEAFF.

This clone appeared once. The V call is TRBV5-1, the J call TRBJ1-3, with D possibly matching TRBD1 (6 bases). V was shortened by 3 bases and J by 2 bases, with 12 bases between the two germline ends. The CDR3 length is 15 residues. Germline V CDR1 and CDR2: SGHRS, YFSETQ. In nucleotides, the CDR3 is TGCGCCAGCAGCTATCAGGGGTCAGCTGGAAACACCATATATTTT. This encodes CASSYQGSAGNTIYF.